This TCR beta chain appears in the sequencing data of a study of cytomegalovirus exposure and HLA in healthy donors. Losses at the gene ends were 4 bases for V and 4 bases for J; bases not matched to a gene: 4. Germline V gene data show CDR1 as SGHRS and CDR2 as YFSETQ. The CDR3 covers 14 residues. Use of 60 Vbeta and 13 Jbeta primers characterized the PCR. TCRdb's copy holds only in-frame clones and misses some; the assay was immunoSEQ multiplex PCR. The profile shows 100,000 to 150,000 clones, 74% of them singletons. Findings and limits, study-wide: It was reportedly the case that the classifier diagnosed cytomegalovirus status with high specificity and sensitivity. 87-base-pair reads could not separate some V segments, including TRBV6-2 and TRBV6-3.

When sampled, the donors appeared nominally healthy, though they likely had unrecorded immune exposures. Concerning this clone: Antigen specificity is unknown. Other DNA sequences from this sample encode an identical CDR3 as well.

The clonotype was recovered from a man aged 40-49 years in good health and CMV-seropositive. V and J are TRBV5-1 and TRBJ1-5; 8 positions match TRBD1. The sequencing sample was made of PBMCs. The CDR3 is CASSPGTGNQPQHF. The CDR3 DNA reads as TGCGCCAGCAGCCCCGGGACAGGAAATCAGCCCCAGCATTTT.